The rows below give T cell receptor beta chains drawn from one sample of a study of T-cell memory formation after mild COVID-19. TCRdb re-called the 5' RACE reads through MiXCR, storing one row per CDR3 protein. The table lists about 140,000 distinct CDR3 sequences, around 14% of them singletons, with about 30% in the top ten. Input material: PBMCs or a T cell subset sorted from them (not recorded which). Receptors were obtained from an adult woman who had mild COVID-19 (a few samples of this study predate the infection). Cell type and time point are not known. Each CDR3 is given without its conserved first and last residue. The order of the fields is V gene, J gene, CDR3 protein.

TRBV9,TRBJ2-3,ASSVELVGTDTQY
TRBV12-3/TRBV12-4,TRBJ1-1,ASSLGLGVEAF
TRBV25-1,TRBJ2-7,ASSGSVAGKGSYEQY
TRBV7-8,TRBJ1-2,ASSPRQGPIHGYT
TRBV24-1,TRBJ2-1,ATSPSGLAGVSYNEQF
TRBV7-9,TRBJ2-3,ASSPSSTTFTDTQY
TRBV4-1,TRBJ1-1,ASSQPTGEDEAF
TRBV4-1,TRBJ1-2,ASSQDPLLNYGYT
TRBV7-9,TRBJ2-1,ASSLFAGDLGGEQF
TRBV2,TRBJ1-2,ASSEFLVPYGYT
TRBV6-1,TRBJ1-2,ASRFDPEGAEYSYGYT
TRBV19,TRBJ2-7,ASSAYRGLNIEQY
TRBV7-6,TRBJ1-1,ASSLAGWESATEAF
TRBV19,TRBJ2-7,ASSLVGGYEQY
TRBV27,TRBJ2-1,ASSPLLRGNEQF
TRBV4-3,TRBJ2-1,ASSQDGDSDNEQF
TRBV7-2,TRBJ2-3,ASSLLPSASGARSTDTQY
TRBV7-9,TRBJ2-1,ASSSWDSQTF
TRBV20-1,TRBJ2-7,SARDFGHSRDYEQY
TRBV12-3/TRBV12-4,TRBJ1-1,ASSYSGGTEAF
TRBV29-1,TRBJ1-1,SAVRQSMNTEAF
TRBV24-1,TRBJ2-2,ATSERQGWTGELF
TRBV7-9,TRBJ2-5,ASSPVFWGGEETQY
TRBV29-1,TRBJ2-1,SVEDRGRAHYNEQF
TRBV7-6,TRBJ1-3,ASSLTPWDRGNSGNTIY
TRBV6-2/TRBV6-3,TRBJ2-5,ASSYWEVPQETQY
TRBV6-2/TRBV6-3,TRBJ2-1,ASIGTSGRFRGEQF
TRBV7-9,TRBJ1-2,ASSSLLGREDGYT
TRBV27,TRBJ1-4,ASSWKTGVEEKLF
TRBV20-1,TRBJ1-2,SAIPLQGGMDGYT
TRBV7-8,TRBJ2-7,ASSFPGTEEVYEQY
TRBV2,TRBJ2-5,ASSGGTSGKETQY
TRBV29-1,TRBJ2-7,SVEEVESYEQY
TRBV5-1,TRBJ2-1,ASSLGTDEQF
TRBV5-1,TRBJ1-1,ASSLGLGTGGRTEAF
TRBV27,TRBJ1-4,ASSSLGEKLF
TRBV4-2,TRBJ1-2,ASSQEENYGYT
TRBV24-1,TRBJ2-7,ATSGTSGSPEQY
TRBV6-1,TRBJ1-5,ASSEFAGVGNQPQH
TRBV7-9,TRBJ2-7,ASSPEAPRYEQY
TRBV6-5,TRBJ2-7,APDNDRVQYEQY
TRBV6-1,TRBJ1-5,ASSEDGISNQPQH
TRBV6-2/TRBV6-3,TRBJ2-2,ASSPESTTGELF